This is a list of T cell receptor beta chains from one sample in a study of cytomegalovirus exposure and HLA in healthy donors. Some clones are missing from TCRdb's copy, which holds only in-frame ones; the method was immunoSEQ multiplex PCR. The table includes approximately 220,000 clones, roughly 88% detected once. The source material was PBMCs. These receptor sequences come from a boy aged 2-9 years in good health and CMV-seronegative. Each CDR3 is given with its conserved first and last residue. Fields, in order: clone size, V gene, D gene, J gene, CDR3 DNA, CDR3 protein. A D gene is named only where the DNA matches it firmly. Part of the rows lack a size; the others show once, few, many or a class for expanded clones.

>.|TRBV21-1|.|TRBJ2-7
TGTGCCAGCAGCCTCTCAGGGAACGAGCAGTACTTC
CASSLSGNEQYF
>.|TRBV2|TRBD2|TRBJ2-5
TGTGCCAGCAGTGAGAGCGGGCTACTGGCAGCGGGGATCCAAGAGACCCAGTACTTC
CASSESGLLAAGIQETQYF
>.|TRBV6-5|TRBD1|TRBJ1-1
TGTGCCAGCAGGCGGGGACAGCGAGACACTGAAGCTTTCTTT
CASRRGQRDTEAFF
>.|TRBV9|TRBD2|TRBJ2-2
TGTGCCAGCAGCGTAGCCTGGACTAGCGGACAGAACACCGGGGAGCTGTTTTTT
CASSVAWTSGQNTGELFF
>.|TRBV6-5|.|TRBJ1-1
TGTGCCAGCAGGTCCGGACAGTACACTGAAGCTTTCTTT
CASRSGQYTEAFF
>.|TRBV5-4|.|TRBJ2-7
TGTGCCAGCAGCTTGGGCCGGACAGACTCCTACGAGCAGTACTTC
CASSLGRTDSYEQYF
>.|TRBV5-1|.|TRBJ2-1
TGCGCCAGCAGCTTGGACAGGGTGCCGTTCTTC
CASSLDRVPFF
>once|TRBV21-1|.|TRBJ2-7
TGTGCCAGCAGTCTTGGCGGAGGGCTGTACGAGCAGTACTTC
CASSLGGGLYEQYF
>few|TRBV27|.|TRBJ1-1
TGTGCCAGCAGTTTAAGCCAGGGGAACACTGAAGCTTTCTTT
CASSLSQGNTEAFF
>.|TRBV6-6|TRBD1|TRBJ2-1
TGTGCCAGCAGTCCCCTCGCCGGACAGGTCTACAATGAGCAGTTCTTC
CASSPLAGQVYNEQFF
>.|TRBV10-3|TRBD2|TRBJ2-7
TGTGCCATCACCCCGGGACTAGCGACCTACGAGCAGTACTTC
CAITPGLATYEQYF
>.|TRBV5-6|.|TRBJ1-2
TGTGCCAGCAGCCGACTACCCCCGGACAGCTATGGCTATACCTTC
CASSRLPPDSYGYTF
>.|TRBV6-1|.|TRBJ1-5
TGTGCCAGCAGTCAGACAGGCCCCGTGGTTGGTACCCAGCATTTT
CASSQTGPVVGTQHF
>once|TRBV11-2|.|TRBJ1-6
TGTGCCAGCAGCTTGGACGGGAGGGCACCCCTCCACTTT
CASSLDGRAPLHF
>.|TRBV7-8|.|TRBJ2-1
TGTGCCAGCAGCTTAACTGGGGGTAGCGGCCATTACAATGAGCAGTTCTTC
CASSLTGGSGHYNEQFF
>.|TRBV6-1|TRBD2|TRBJ2-5
TGTGCCAGTACACACGGGGGGGGCCGAACAGAGACCCAGTACTTC
CASTHGGGRTETQYF
>.|TRBV9|.|TRBJ1-2
TGTGCCAGCAGCGTAGACAGGGCTGGGGGCTACACCTTC
CASSVDRAGGYTF
>.|TRBV19|TRBD2|TRBJ2-3
TGTGCCAGTAGTCGGCGACTAGCGGTCTCGCGGGGCACAGATACGCAGTATTTT
CASSRRLAVSRGTDTQYF
>few|TRBV6-5|.|TRBJ1-5
TGTGCCAGCACCTTCGGCGGAGAGATGCATTTT
CASTFGGEMHF
>.|TRBV6-4|.|TRBJ2-2
TGTGCCAGCAGGAACTTAGCGGCAGGCACCGGGGAGCTGTTTTTT
CASRNLAAGTGELFF
>.|TRBV7-8|.|TRBJ1-2
TGTGCCAGCAGCTCGAGCACAGGATGGTATGGCTACACCTTC
CASSSSTGWYGYTF
>.|TRBV7-9|.|TRBJ1-6
TGTGCCAGCAGCTTAGTTCTGCGGGCACCCCTCCACTTT
CASSLVLRAPLHF
>.|TRBV7-3|.|TRBJ2-3
TGTGCCAGCAGCTTAAATTCCTTGGGAGTTCGAACAGATACGCAGTATTTT
CASSLNSLGVRTDTQYF
>.|TRBV7-9|TRBD2|TRBJ2-3
TGTGCCAGCAGCGAGACTAGCGGGGCAGATACGCAGTATTTT
CASSETSGADTQYF
>.|TRBV6-5|.|TRBJ2-1
TGTGCCAGCAGACCGCCTACGGTCCGGGGGGAGCAGTTCTTC
CASRPPTVRGEQFF
>few|TRBV7-9|TRBD1|TRBJ1-1
TGTGCCAGCAGTCCCTGGACAGGGGACACTGAAGCTTTCTTT
CASSPWTGDTEAFF
>few|TRBV29-1|.|TRBJ1-1
TGCAGCGTAGGGGAGAACACTGAAGCTTTCTTT
CSVGENTEAFF
>.|TRBV6-5|.|TRBJ2-7
TGTGCCAGCAGCTCCTCATCCTATTACGAGCAGTACTTC
CASSSSSYYEQYF
>few|TRBV9|TRBD1|TRBJ2-3
TGTGCCAGCAGCCCCTCGGGGACAGGGGTAGATACGCAGTATTTT
CASSPSGTGVDTQYF
>.|TRBV9|TRBD1|TRBJ2-1
TGTGCCAGCAGCTCCCCGGGACAGGGTTCCTACAATGAGCAGTTCTTC
CASSSPGQGSYNEQFF
>.|TRBV6-5|.|TRBJ2-1
TGTGCCAGCAGTTACGGCGCAGGGGCCTACAATGAGCAGTTCTTC
CASSYGAGAYNEQFF
>few|TRBV5-6|.|TRBJ1-2
TGTGCCAGCATAGGGAGGGACTACTATGGCTACACCTTC
CASIGRDYYGYTF
>.|TRBV9|.|TRBJ2-3
TGTGCCAGCAGCGTAGTGGGGGCTAGCACAGATACGCAGTATTTT
CASSVVGASTDTQYF
>.|TRBV2|.|TRBJ2-2
TGTGCCAGCAGTGGAGGACTGAACACCGGGGAGCTGTTTTTT
CASSGGLNTGELFF
>.|TRBV5-1|TRBD1|TRBJ2-2
TGCGCCAGCCGTTTAGTAAGGGGGCTCACCGGGGAGCTGTTTTTT
CASRLVRGLTGELFF
>.|TRBV2|TRBD2|TRBJ2-1
TGTGCCAGTCGCGGGAGGGCCTACAATGAGCAGTTCTTC
CASRGRAYNEQFF
>once|TRBV9|.|TRBJ2-2
TGTGCCAGCAGCGTAGGGGCTAGCGCCGGGGAGCTGTTTTTT
CASSVGASAGELFF
>.|TRBV30|TRBD1|TRBJ1-4
TGTGCCTGGAGGCAATCGACAGGGGAAGGAGAAAAACTGTTTTTT
CAWRQSTGEGEKLFF
>once|TRBV5-5|TRBD1|TRBJ1-2
TGTGCCAGCAGCCAGACAGGGGACTATGGCTACACCTTC
CASSQTGDYGYTF
>.|TRBV2|TRBD2|TRBJ2-7
TGTGCCAGCATGGTGGGGACTAGCGGGAGTGGCGAGCAGTACTTC
CASMVGTSGSGEQYF
>.|TRBV5-1|TRBD2|TRBJ2-2
TGCGCCAGCAGCCTCGTAGCGGGGGTGATCACCGGGGAGCTGTTTTTT
CASSLVAGVITGELFF
>.|TRBV30|.|TRBJ1-4
TGTGCCTGCCTACAGTTTGAAAAACTGTTTTTT
CACLQFEKLFF
>few|TRBV5-1|TRBD1|TRBJ1-1
TGCGCCAGCAGCTTGGGAACAGGGGGGAACACTGAAGCTTTCTTT
CASSLGTGGNTEAFF
>.|TRBV19|TRBD2|TRBJ2-1
TGTGCCAGTGGGAGCATTCCTAGAACCGGGGGGTACAATGAGCAGTTCTTC
CASGSIPRTGGYNEQFF
>.|TRBV7-8|.|TRBJ2-1
TGTGCCAGCAGCTTAGAGTCTAGGGGTGAGCAGTTCTTC
CASSLESRGEQFF
>.|TRBV5-1|TRBD2|TRBJ2-2
TGCGCCAGCAGCATAGCGGGAGGGGCCACCGGGGAGCTGTTTTTT
CASSIAGGATGELFF
>.|TRBV19|TRBD1|TRBJ1-5
TGTGCCAGTAGTATCGGTCGGACAGGGTATGTGGGCAATCAGCCCCAGCATTTT
CASSIGRTGYVGNQPQHF
>.|TRBV6-5|TRBD1|TRBJ1-2
TGTGCCAGCAGTTACTCGATGGGACAGGGGTCTGGCTACACCTTC
CASSYSMGQGSGYTF
>.|TRBV6-1|.|TRBJ2-7
TGTGCCAGCAGTGAAGCGCCCCCCAGGGGGGTGTTCGAGCAGTACTTC
CASSEAPPRGVFEQYF
>.|TRBV7-6|.|TRBJ2-1
TGTGCCAGCAGCCCCATCCGGGAGAAACCCTACAATGAGCAGTTCTTC
CASSPIREKPYNEQFF